This T cell receptor (beta chain) stems from a study of blood T cell repertoires in COVID-19. Study at large: Some COVID-19 samples were acute and others convalescent; all came from the United States, Italy and Spain.

CDR3 length equals 12 residues. Germline lookup yields CDR1 SEHNR and CDR2 FQNEAQ (reference sequence). The germline V and J ends were trimmed by 3 bases and 9 bases, with 9 bases remaining between them. In the original analysis: Scientists estimated how many nucleated cells there were by amplifying reference gene primers. Assay used: immunoSEQ multiplex PCR; TCRdb lists only in-frame clones, some missing. D and trimming were read from the DNA, whereas the V and J calls and clone size are those reported in that table. The sample consists of under 200,000 clones, approximately 86% of them appearing once. This clone came up many times.

The sequenced sample was peripheral blood. The chain uses TRBV7-9 and TRBJ2-1; unclear D gene. The source of this sequence is a man in his late teens or twenties with acute or convalescent COVID-19. The CDR3 DNA reads TGTGCCAGCAGCTTGATCTATGGTGAGCAGTTCTTC. This sequence encodes CASSLIYGEQFF.